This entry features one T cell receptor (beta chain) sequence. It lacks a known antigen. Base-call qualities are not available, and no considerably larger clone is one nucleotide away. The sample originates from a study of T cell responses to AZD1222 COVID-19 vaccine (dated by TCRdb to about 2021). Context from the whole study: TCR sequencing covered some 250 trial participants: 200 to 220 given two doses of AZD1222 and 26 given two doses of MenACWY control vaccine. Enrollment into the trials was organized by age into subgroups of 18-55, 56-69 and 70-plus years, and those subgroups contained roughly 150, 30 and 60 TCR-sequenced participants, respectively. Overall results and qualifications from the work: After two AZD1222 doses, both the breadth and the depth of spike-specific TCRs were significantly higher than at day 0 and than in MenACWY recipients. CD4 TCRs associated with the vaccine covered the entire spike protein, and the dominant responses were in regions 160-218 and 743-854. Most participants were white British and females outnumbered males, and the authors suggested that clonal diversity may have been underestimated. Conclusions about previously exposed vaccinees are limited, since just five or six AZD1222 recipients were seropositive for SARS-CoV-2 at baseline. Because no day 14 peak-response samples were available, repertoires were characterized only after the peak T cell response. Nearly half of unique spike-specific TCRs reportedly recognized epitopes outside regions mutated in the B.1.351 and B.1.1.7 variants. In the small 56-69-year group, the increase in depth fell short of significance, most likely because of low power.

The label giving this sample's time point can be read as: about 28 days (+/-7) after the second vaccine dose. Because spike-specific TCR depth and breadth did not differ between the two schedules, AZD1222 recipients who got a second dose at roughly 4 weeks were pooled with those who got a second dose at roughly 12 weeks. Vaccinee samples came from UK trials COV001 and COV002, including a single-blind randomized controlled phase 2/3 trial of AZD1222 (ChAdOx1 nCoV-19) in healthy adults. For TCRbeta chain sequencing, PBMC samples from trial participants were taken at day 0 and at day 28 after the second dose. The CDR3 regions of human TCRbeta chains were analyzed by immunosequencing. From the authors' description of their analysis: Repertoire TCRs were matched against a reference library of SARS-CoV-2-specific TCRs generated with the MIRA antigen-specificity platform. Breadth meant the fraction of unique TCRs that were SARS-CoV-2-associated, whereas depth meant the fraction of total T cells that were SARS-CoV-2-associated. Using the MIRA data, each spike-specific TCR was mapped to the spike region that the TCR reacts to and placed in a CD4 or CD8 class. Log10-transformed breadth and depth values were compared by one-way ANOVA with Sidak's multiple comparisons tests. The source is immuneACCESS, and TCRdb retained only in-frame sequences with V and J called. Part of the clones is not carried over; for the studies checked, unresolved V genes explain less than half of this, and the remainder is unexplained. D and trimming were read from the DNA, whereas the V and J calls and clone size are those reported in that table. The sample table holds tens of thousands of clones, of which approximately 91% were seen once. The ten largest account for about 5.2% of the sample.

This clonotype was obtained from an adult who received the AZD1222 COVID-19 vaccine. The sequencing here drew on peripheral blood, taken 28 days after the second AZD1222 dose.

The nucleotide sequence reads as follows: TGTGCCAGCACCCTGTCGGGATCCAACGAGCAGTACTTC. Its protein product is CASTLSGSNEQYF. The sequence joins TRBV14 to TRBJ2-7; D gene: possibly TRBD2, on 5 matching bases. From cysteine to phenylalanine, the CDR3 is 13 amino acids long. The read is trimmed to its CDR3 DNA, 39 bases read in frame from base 1. From the germline V gene, CDR1 is SGHDN and CDR2 is FVKESK. The germline ends are 15 bases apart after V is trimmed by 7 bases and J by 5 bases.